What follows describes a single TCR beta chain. Its specificity is not known. The whole isolated RNA underwent reverse transcription, so sequencing captured expressed TCRB transcripts. Profiled with immunoSEQ multiplex PCR; TCRdb holds only in-frame clones, not every one. The sample lists a few hundred thousand clones; 15% to 20% were seen once. The sample originates from a study of beta chain features in type 1 diabetes. Notes on the study in general: Within the patient group, naive, central memory and Treg TCRB repertoires appeared more similar to each other than within healthy donors. Within each of all four CD4+ subsets, Type 1 diabetes patients had TCRB CDR3s that were moderately but significantly shorter.

CDR1 and CDR2 (germline): SNHLY, FYNNEI. V shed 6 bases and J 6 bases; nucleotides not matched to a gene: 6. The CDR3 contains 13 residues. The chain employs TRBV2 and TRBJ1-1; 8 bases align to TRBD1. The sample was naive CD4+ T cells from blood. The sequence came from a man aged 30 to 39 with type 1 diabetes. CDR3 bases: TGTGCCAGCAGCGCCGTACAGGGGGCTGAAGCTTTCTTT. Its translation: CASSAVQGAEAFF.